This T cell receptor (beta chain) stems from a study of T cell repertoires in cytomegalovirus infection. Background on the study: CMV infection together with matching HLA type was indicated by public TCR beta signatures. Findings and caveats of the study: Cumulative frequency (of public TCR beta family members) identified carriers of CMV plus the relevant HLA. Clonotypes of TCR beta that were HLA-C-restricted and CMV-specific dominated the ex vivo response.

This CDR3 is built from 16 residues. Germline assignment: CDR1 MNHEY and CDR2 SMNVEV (reference sequence). The V and J ends lost 2 bases and 3 bases, in that order; junction bases with no gene match: 5. Regarding this clonotype: Its antigen is currently unknown.

Each CDR3 protein gets one entry after TCRdb re-called the reads with MiXCR. The sample lists about 740,000 distinct CDR3 sequences, approximately 40% occurring once. The sample was PBMCs. The chain uses TRBV27 and TRBJ2-3, with 10 bases aligning to TRBD2. This TCR derives from a human donor in good health (CMV status not recorded). Some clones in this sample may be carry-over from other donors' samples. The CDR3: CASSLERGGPTDTQYF. The CDR3 DNA sequence: TGTGCCAGCAGTTTAGAGCGGGGGGGCCCGACAGATACGCAGTATTTT.